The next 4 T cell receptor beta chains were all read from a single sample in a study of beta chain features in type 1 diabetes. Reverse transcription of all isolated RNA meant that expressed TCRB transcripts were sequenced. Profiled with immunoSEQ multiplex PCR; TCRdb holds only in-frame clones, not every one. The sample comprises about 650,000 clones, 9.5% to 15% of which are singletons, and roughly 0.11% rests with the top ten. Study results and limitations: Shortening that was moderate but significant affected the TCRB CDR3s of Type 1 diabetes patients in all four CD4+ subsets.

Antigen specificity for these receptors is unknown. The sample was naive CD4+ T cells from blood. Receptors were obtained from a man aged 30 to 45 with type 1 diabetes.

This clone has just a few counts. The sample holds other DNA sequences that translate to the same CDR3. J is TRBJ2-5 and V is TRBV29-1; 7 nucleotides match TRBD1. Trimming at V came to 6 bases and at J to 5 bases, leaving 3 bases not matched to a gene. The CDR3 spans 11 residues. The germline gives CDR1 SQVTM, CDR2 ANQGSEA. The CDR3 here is CSVTGAETQYF. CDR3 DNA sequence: TGCAGCGTCACAGGGGCGGAGACCCAGTACTTC.

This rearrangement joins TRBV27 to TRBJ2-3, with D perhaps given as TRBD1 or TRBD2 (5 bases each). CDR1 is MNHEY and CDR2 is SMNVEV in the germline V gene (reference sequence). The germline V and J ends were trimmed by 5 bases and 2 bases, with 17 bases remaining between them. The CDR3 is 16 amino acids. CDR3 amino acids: CASSPLTRGDTDTQYF. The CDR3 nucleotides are TGTGCCAGCAGTCCTTTGACGAGGGGAGACACAGATACGCAGTATTTT.

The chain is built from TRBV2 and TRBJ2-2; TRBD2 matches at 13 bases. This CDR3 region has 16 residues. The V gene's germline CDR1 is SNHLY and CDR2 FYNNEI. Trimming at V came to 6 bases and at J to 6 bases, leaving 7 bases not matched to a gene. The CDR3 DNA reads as TGTGCCAGCAGCCCTACTAGCGGGGGGGCCTCCGGGGAGCTGTTTTTT. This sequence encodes CASSPTSGGASGELFF.

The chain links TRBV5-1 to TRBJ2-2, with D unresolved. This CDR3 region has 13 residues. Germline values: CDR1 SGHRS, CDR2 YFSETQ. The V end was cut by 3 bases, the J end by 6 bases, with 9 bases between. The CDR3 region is CASSSDGSGELFF. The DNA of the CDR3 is TGCGCCAGCAGCTCGGACGGGTCCGGGGAGCTGTTTTTT.